The subject of this entry is one T cell receptor (beta chain). These data come from a study of shared clonotypes between healthy human individuals. Deletions cut 3 bases from V and 7 bases from J, with 16 bases between. CDR1 SGDLS and CDR2 YYNGEE come from the germline V gene. The CDR3 runs 14 residues. The repertoire was sequenced with immunoSEQ multiplex PCR; TCRdb's copy has only in-frame clones and lacks some. The sample contains hundreds of thousands of clones, about nine tenths of which appear only once. The clonotype was recovered from a man aged 18-30 years in good health. The sample comprised memory CD8+ T cells sorted from blood. Subset described: CD45RO+ cells pooled with CCR7-negative TemRA cells. The rearrangement links TRBV9 to TRBJ2-5, with a weak D call TRBD2 (6 bases). The CDR3 region has the DNA TGTGCCAGCAGCGAGGAGGGAGCATGGGGGACCCAGTACTTC. It yields the protein CASSEEGAWGTQYF.